The present TCR beta chain was sequenced within a study of control samples from healthy donors and cancer patients (dated by TCRdb to between 2020 and 2021). In the case of this clone: The antigen it binds to is not known. Base qualities are not at hand, and no much larger clone is one base apart.

CDR1 and CDR2, per the germline V gene, are SGHRS and YFSETQ. The CDR3, from cysteine to phenylalanine, totals 15 residues. Solely the CDR3 DNA is kept, with 45 bases framed from the first base. V sheds 0 bases and J sheds 3 bases, leaving 12 bases between their ends. Libraries were prepared through the immunoSEQ multiplex PCR assay. TCRdb stores this immuneACCESS table with in-frame sequences only. Part of the clones is absent; in the studies checked, under half of the shortfall reflects unresolved V genes, and no reason is known for the rest. The sample data list approximately 58,000 clones, and 80% to 90% of these were observed just once. The leading ten clones occupy over 9.5% of the sample.

The sample consisted of PBMCs. The source of this sequence is a woman aged 55-69 years with lung cancer. The V gene is TRBV5-1 and the J gene is TRBJ1-1; a tentative D match to TRBD1 spans 5 bases. The CDR3 here reads CASSLEQAGDTEAFF. DNA sequence: TGCGCCAGCAGCTTGGAACAGGCGGGGGACACTGAAGCTTTCTTT.